These 20 T cell receptor beta chains share one sample of origin, sequenced in a study of T cells in Graves' hyperthyroidism and ophthalmopathy. Amplified TCR beta CDR3 regions derived from RNA transcripts. TCR CDR3 underwent first-round RT-PCR with the HTBI primer set. TCRdb independently ran MiXCR on the multiplex PCR reads; one entry per CDR3 protein. The sample comprises 750,000 to 900,000 distinct CDR3 sequences, around 38% of which are singletons, and approximately 8.7% rests with the top ten. The specimen sequenced was blood. All receptors come from a man aged 18 to 30 with Graves' hyperthyroidism.

This clonotype occurred a few times. The chain has TRBV12-3 or TRBV12-4 and TRBJ1-1, with TRBD1 matching over 8 bases. V lost 6 bases, J lost 3 bases, and 12 bases stayed unmatched. This CDR3 contains 16 residues. The chain's CDR3 is CASSQRQGARDTEAFF. As DNA, the CDR3 is TGTGCCAGCAGCCAACGTCAGGGGGCGCGGGACACTGAAGCTTTCTTT.

This clonotype was seen repeatedly, ten times or more. The J gene is TRBJ1-1, the V gene TRBV12-3 or TRBV12-4, with D possibly TRBD1 on 5 matching bases. This CDR3 has 13 amino acids. Trimming took 6 bases from V and 5 from J, leaving 13 bases between them. The chain's CDR3 is CASSQGAVTEAFF. DNA for the CDR3: TGTGCCAGCAGCCAAGGGGCGGTGACTGAAGCTTTCTTT.

This clonotype was counted at least ten times. The chain couples TRBV12-3 or TRBV12-4 to TRBJ1-2; D gene ambiguous. Trimming stripped 7 bases from V and 5 bases from J, with 11 bases between. The CDR3 length is 12 residues. The CDR3 protein is CASNAGGYGYTF. The CDR3 bases are TGTGCCAGCAACGCCGGCGGATATGGCTACACCTTC.

CDR3 sequence reads: CASSWDSSSYEQYF. In nucleotides, the CDR3 is TGCGCCAGCAGCTGGGACAGTAGCTCCTACGAGCAGTACTTC. This rearrangement joins TRBV5-1 to TRBJ2-7; 7 bases align to TRBD1. This CDR3 has 14 residues. Looked up from germline, CDR1 is SGHRS and CDR2 is YFSETQ. Unmatched junction bases numbered 3, after V lost 3 bases and J lost 0 bases.

The J gene is TRBJ2-6, the V gene TRBV20-1; the D is unclear. V lost 0 bases and J 4 bases, leaving 10 bases between the germline ends. Germline V lookup: CDR1 DFQATT, CDR2 SNEGSKA (reference sequence). This CDR3 has 15 amino acids. The CDR3 sequence: CSAREQWAGANVLTF. The CDR3 DNA follows: TGCAGTGCTAGAGAACAGTGGGCAGGGGCCAACGTCCTGACTTTC.

The rearrangement links TRBV19 to TRBJ2-5; either TRBD1 or TRBD2 may supply D (5 bases each). Deletions cut 6 bases from V and 6 bases from J, with 20 bases between. The germline V gene encodes CDR1 LNHDA and CDR2 SQIVND (reference sequence). The CDR3 totals 15 residues. CDR3 nucleotides: TGTGCCAGTAGCCACGGGACGGGGAGTTTGAAGACCCAGTACTTC. It specifies CASSHGTGSLKTQYF.

There are many counts of this clonotype. CDR3 residues: CASSLSTYEQYF. CDR3 DNA sequence: TGTGCCAGCAGCTTATCAACTTACGAGCAGTACTTC. The chain recombines TRBV7-9 with TRBJ2-7; D is unresolved. V was shortened by 2 bases and J by 4 bases, with 6 bases between the two germline ends. The CDR3 extends over 12 amino acids. From germline, CDR1 is SEHNR and CDR2 FQNEAQ (reference sequence).

This clonotype was recorded at least ten times. J is TRBJ2-7 and V is TRBV7-2, with 9 bases identical to TRBD2. There are 14 residues in the CDR3. Trimming at V came to 6 bases and at J to 3 bases, leaving 6 bases not matched to a gene. Per the germline V gene, CDR1 is SGHTA and CDR2 is FQGNSA. CDR3 in amino acids: CASSQQTSGYEQYF. In nucleotides, the CDR3 is TGTGCCAGCAGTCAACAGACTAGCGGCTACGAGCAGTACTTC.

This clonotype was counted between two and nine times. J is TRBJ1-1 and V is TRBV12-3 or TRBV12-4, with D possibly TRBD1 on 6 matching bases. The ends were cut back, 1 base at V and 2 bases at J, with 17 bases in the middle. The CDR3 is 17 residues long. CDR3 sequence reads: CASSLGQFGGQNTEAFF. CDR3 in DNA: TGTGCCAGCAGTTTAGGGCAGTTCGGGGGGCAAAACACTGAAGCTTTCTTT.

Of note for this clonotype: At one of its ends the junction is not consistent with the germline gene, which may arise from a read error. V usage is TRBV7-7 and J usage is TRBJ2-5; the D gene is possibly TRBD2 (5 bases). The CDR3 covers 11 residues. Germline lookup yields CDR1 SSHAT and CDR2 FNYEAQ (reference sequence). The CDR3 loop reads CASSFPARRFF. CDR3 coding DNA: TGTGCTAGCAGCTTCCCGGCTCGGAGGTTCTTC. The full variable domain, its missing parts supplied by reference TRBV7-7 and TRBJ2-5, is GAGVSQSPRYKVTKRGQDVTLRCDPISSHATLYWYQQALGQGPEFLTYFNYEAQPDKSGLPSDRFSAERPEGSISTLTIQRTEQRDSAMYRCASSFPARRFFGPGTRLLVL.

This clonotype was observed at least ten times. The V and J genes are TRBV9 and TRBJ1-3; 7 bases line up with TRBD1. The CDR3 contains 15 residues. The trim removed 0 bases at V and 3 bases at J, leaving 3 bases unmatched. Germline CDR1 and CDR2: SGDLS and YYNGEE. CDR3 loop: CASSVEDRFGNTIYF. The CDR3 bases are TGTGCCAGCAGCGTAGAGGACAGGTTTGGAAACACCATATATTTT.

This clonotype was counted only a few times. The rearrangement joins TRBV6-4 to TRBJ1-3, with a possible D match to TRBD1 (6 bases). CDR1 is MRHNA, CDR2 SNTAGT, per germline. V gave up 7 bases and J gave up 0 bases, with 16 bases separating them. The CDR3 consists of 16 residues. The CDR3 DNA sequence: TGTGCCAGCAAAGTACCCCGGACAGCCTCTGGAAACACCATATATTTT. Amino acid sequence: CASKVPRTASGNTIYF.

The V gene is TRBV5-5, the J gene TRBJ2-7; 10 bases match TRBD2. Trimming at V came to 3 bases and at J to 2 bases, leaving 8 bases not matched to a gene. The CDR3 consists of 16 residues. Germline loops: CDR1 SGHKS, CDR2 YYEKEE (reference sequence). This CDR3 reads CASSSRTSGSTYEQYF. The CDR3, as DNA: TGTGCCAGCAGCTCAAGGACTAGCGGATCAACCTACGAGCAGTACTTC.

J is TRBJ1-1 and V is TRBV19; D ambiguous. With 8 bases removed from V and 0 bases from J, the gap between germline ends came to 10 bases. Germline CDR1 and CDR2: LNHDA and SQIVND (reference sequence). This CDR3 has 13 amino acids. The CDR3 coding sequence is TGTGCCAGTGGTAAGGGAATGAACACTGAAGCTTTCTTT. Its protein is CASGKGMNTEAFF. Full variable domain (remainder filled in from reference TRBV19 and TRBJ1-1): DGGITQSPKYLFRKEGQNVTLSCEQNLNHDAMYWYRQDPGQGLRLIYYSQIVNDFQKGDIAEGYSVSREKKESFPLTVTSAQKNPTAFYLCASGKGMNTEAFFGQGTRLTVV.

This clonotype was seen ten or more times. The chain joins TRBV29-1 to TRBJ1-1; 8 positions match TRBD1. The germline CDR1 and CDR2 sequences are SQVTM and ANQGSEA. CDR3 size: 13 residues. After removal of 6 bases from V and 3 bases from J, the junction contained 6 bases not matched to a gene. The CDR3 reads CSVRTGLDTEAFF. CDR3 coding DNA: TGCAGCGTAAGGACAGGGTTAGACACTGAAGCTTTCTTT.

The chain links TRBV29-1 to TRBJ2-7; 8 bases are shared with TRBD2. Germline CDR1 reads SQVTM; CDR2 reads ANQGSEA. The CDR3 has 15 amino acids. The V segment lost 3 bases and the J segment 0 bases; nucleotides outside the gene matches: 7. CDR3 protein: CSVEDLAGISYEQYF. In nucleotides, the CDR3 is TGCAGCGTTGAGGACCTAGCGGGTATCTCCTACGAGCAGTACTTC.

This clonotype was seen ten or more times. J is TRBJ2-5 and V is TRBV3-1, with TRBD1 as a possible D gene (6 bases). The germline V and J ends were trimmed by 8 bases and 3 bases, with 13 bases remaining between them. The CDR3 is made up of 13 amino acids. Germline V gene lookup returns CDR1 LGHDT and CDR2 YNNKEL (reference sequence). DNA of the CDR3: TGTGCCAGCCAAACCCCAGGGGAAGAGACCCAGTACTTC. As protein: CASQTPGEETQYF.

This clonotype is a singleton in its sample. Compared with germline, one end of the junction differs, possibly owing to a read error. This CDR3 is CAGSLNYEQYF. The CDR3 nucleotides read TGCGCCGGCAGCTTGAATTACGAGCAGTACTTC. This chain links TRBV10-2 with TRBJ2-7; D is ambiguous. CDR3 size: 11 residues. Per germline, CDR1 WSHSY and CDR2 SAAADI.

The chain carries TRBV29-1 and TRBJ2-7; possibly TRBD1 for D (6 bases). The CDR3 has 15 residues. In germline, CDR1 is SQVTM, CDR2 ANQGSEA. Trimming took off 4 bases at V and 2 bases at J, with 18 bases between the two ends. CDR3 nucleotide sequence: TGCAGCGTTGCGAACCCGACAGGACAAGCCTACGAGCAGTACTTC. This gives the protein CSVANPTGQAYEQYF.

This chain connects TRBV7-8 to TRBJ2-5; 9 bases are a match to TRBD1. Germline-derived CDR1 and CDR2 are SGHVS and FQNEAQ. The V gene end was trimmed by 6 bases and the J gene end by 4 bases; junction bases not matched to a gene: 6. The length of the CDR3 is 14 residues. The CDR3 is CASSPRDRAETQYF. CDR3 DNA sequence: TGTGCCAGCAGTCCCCGGGACAGGGCAGAGACCCAGTACTTC.